These 21 T cell receptor beta chains came from one sample sequenced in a study of shared clonotypes between healthy human individuals. Sequencing was performed with immunoSEQ multiplex PCR; in TCRdb, only in-frame clones are kept and a portion is missing. Among about 1.4 million clones listed, roughly 96% were seen once. Sequencing was performed on naive CD4+ T cells sorted from blood. The subset denotes: CD45RA+ positively selected. These TCRs come from a young man in good health.

The chain uses TRBV7-3 and TRBJ2-1; the match to TRBD1 covers 7 bases. J lost 8 bases, V lost 5 bases, and 15 bases had no gene match. Germline CDR1 SGHTA, CDR2 FQGTGA. The CDR3 spans 16 residues. In nucleotides, the CDR3 is TGTGCCAGCAGCCTCCGCTTGTCAGGGGGTCTCGATGAGCAGTTCTTC. Protein product: CASSLRLSGGLDEQFF.

The chain combines TRBV19 with TRBJ1-1; TRBD1 is a possible D gene (5 bases). V was cut by 6 bases and J by 1 base, with 15 bases left in between. The CDR3 runs 15 residues. Germline V CDR1 and CDR2: LNHDA, SQIVND (reference sequence). The CDR3, as DNA: TGTGCCAGTAGGATCGGGGGGTCTGGGAACACTGAAGCTTTCTTT. Protein: CASRIGGSGNTEAFF.

The chain carries TRBV6-1 and TRBJ2-3; possibly TRBD1 or TRBD2 for D (5 bases each). The CDR3 contains 16 residues. Germline V gene sequence: CDR1 MNHNS, CDR2 SASEGT. V lost 6 bases, J lost 0 bases, and 16 bases lay in between. The CDR3: CASSETRDRSTDTQYF. CDR3 coding DNA: TGTGCCAGCAGCGAAACCAGGGACCGTAGCACAGATACGCAGTATTTT.

This chain uses TRBV30 with TRBJ1-1; D call uncertain. Germline V gene sequence: CDR1 GTSNPN, CDR2 SVGIG (reference sequence). The CDR3 has 15 amino acids. V was cut by 4 bases and J by 4 bases, with 19 bases left in between. The CDR3: CAWTFAEPLGTEAFF. The CDR3 DNA follows: TGTGCCTGGACCTTCGCTGAACCCCTGGGCACTGAAGCTTTCTTT.

The genes are TRBV27 and TRBJ2-7; D not resolved. The CDR3 is made up of 15 amino acids. V lost 5 bases, J lost 0 bases, and 14 bases lay in between. Germline CDR1 is MNHEY and CDR2 is SMNVEV (reference sequence). The CDR3 nucleotides read TGTGCCAGCAGTCCCTATACCGGGCCCTCCTACGAGCAGTACTTC. Its protein product is CASSPYTGPSYEQYF.

The J gene is TRBJ1-1, the V gene TRBV6-6, with 7 bases fitting TRBD1. In germline, CDR1 is MNHNY, CDR2 SVGAGI (reference sequence). The CDR3 covers 13 residues. J was trimmed by 4 bases and V by 7 bases; bases with no gene match: 6. Here the CDR3 reads CASIDRAGTEAFF. The CDR3 coding sequence is TGTGCCAGCATCGACAGGGCGGGCACTGAAGCTTTCTTT.

This rearrangement joins TRBV7-2 to TRBJ2-7; 13 bases fit TRBD2. Germline CDR1 and CDR2: SGHTA and FQGNSA. The V segment lost 1 base and the J segment 7 bases; nucleotides outside the gene matches: 10. The CDR3 loop spans 17 amino acids. CDR3 sequence (DNA): TGTGCCAGCAGCTTAGGAGGACTAGCGGGAGTAGTGGGTGAGCAGTACTTC. Residues: CASSLGGLAGVVGEQYF.

The chain combines TRBV10-3 with TRBJ2-3; no clear D. CDR3 length: 15 amino acids. Germline lookup yields CDR1 ENHRY and CDR2 SYGVKD. Between the trimmed V and J ends, which lost 4 bases and 0 bases, there was a span of 11 bases. In nucleotides, the CDR3 is TGTGCCATCAGTGTAAGTCGTGAGAGCACAGATACGCAGTATTTT. This translates into CAISVSRESTDTQYF.

The chain combines TRBV20-1 with TRBJ1-2; no clear D. Germline lookup yields CDR1 DFQATT and CDR2 SNEGSKA (reference sequence). V lost 5 bases to trimming and J lost 1 base, with 5 bases between them. The CDR3 length is 11 residues. The CDR3 DNA reads as TGCAGTGCTGACGGTAACTATGGCTACACCTTC. Its translation: CSADGNYGYTF.

V gene TRBV9 combines with J gene TRBJ1-2; TRBD1 is a possible D gene (5 bases). Germline CDR1 and CDR2: SGDLS and YYNGEE. The length of the CDR3 is 18 residues. V was pared by 4 bases and J by 5 bases, with 27 bases between. The CDR3, as DNA: TGTGCCAGCAGCCCCACACTGGGACGGGCGCGTTCGGGGTATGGCTACACCTTC. It yields the protein CASSPTLGRARSGYGYTF.

V gene TRBV2 combines with J gene TRBJ2-7; D uncertain. CDR1 is SNHLY and CDR2 is FYNNEI in the germline V gene. Trimming left V 6 bases short and J 0 bases short, with 12 bases between. This CDR3 spans 14 amino acids. The CDR3 coding sequence is TGTGCCAGCAGCCTCAGAGAGAACTCCTACGAGCAGTACTTC. The encoded protein is CASSLRENSYEQYF.

The chain couples TRBV6-4 to TRBJ2-3, with D maybe TRBD1 (5 bases). This CDR3 region has 13 residues. Germline V lookup: CDR1 MRHNA, CDR2 SNTAGT. With 5 bases removed from V and 5 bases from J, the gap between germline ends came to 11 bases. CDR3 sequence: CASSLREGDTQYF. CDR3 coding DNA: TGTGCCAGCAGTCTCAGGGAAGGAGATACGCAGTATTTT.

The chain couples TRBV7-2 to TRBJ1-5; D not resolved. The germline CDR1 and CDR2 sequences are SGHTA and FQGNSA. The V end was cut by 1 base, the J end by 0 bases, with 7 bases between. The CDR3 covers 15 residues. CDR3 residues: CASSLVQNSNQPQHF. CDR3 sequence (DNA): TGTGCCAGCAGCTTAGTACAGAATAGCAATCAGCCCCAGCATTTT. Together with reference TRBV7-2 and TRBJ1-5, the CDR3 gives the full variable domain: GAGVSQSPSNKVTEKGKDVELRCDPISGHTALYWYRQSLGQGLEFLIYFQGNSAPDKSGLPSDRFSAERTGGSVSTLTIQRTQQEDSAVYLCASSLVQNSNQPQHFGDGTRLSIL.

The chain employs TRBV5-1 and TRBJ2-7; TRBD2 aligns across 7 bases. The CDR3 length is 15 residues. The V segment lost 4 bases and the J segment 3 bases; nucleotides outside the gene matches: 10. Germline V lookup: CDR1 SGHRS, CDR2 YFSETQ. The CDR3 DNA reads as TGCGCCAGCAGCCCGTGGACTAGAGGGCTCTACGAGCAGTACTTC. It codes for CASSPWTRGLYEQYF.

The chain recombines TRBV2 with TRBJ2-3; D is perhaps TRBD1 (6 bases). This CDR3 region has 14 residues. CDR1 SNHLY and CDR2 FYNNEI come from the germline V gene. V was cut by 4 bases and J by 4 bases, with 12 bases left in between. In DNA form, the CDR3 reads TGTGCCAGCAGTGCCGAGCAGGGGCCAGATACGCAGTATTTT. Translation gives CASSAEQGPDTQYF.

The V and J genes are TRBV19 and TRBJ1-1; D unresolved. The CDR3 runs to 14 residues. In germline, CDR1 is LNHDA, CDR2 SQIVND (reference sequence). Between the trimmed V and J ends, which lost 7 bases and 5 bases, there was a span of 17 bases. The CDR3 here is CASTKMTTATEAFF. CDR3 in DNA: TGTGCCAGTACCAAGATGACCACCGCGACTGAAGCTTTCTTT.

This chain uses TRBV7-2 with TRBJ2-7, with D possibly called TRBD1 or TRBD2 (5 bases each). Trimming pared 5 bases from V and 0 bases from J, leaving 8 bases between. The CDR3 consists of 13 residues. Germline lookup yields CDR1 SGHTA and CDR2 FQGNSA. CDR3 bases: TGTGCCAGCAGCCAGGGACCCTCCTACGAGCAGTACTTC. Protein sequence: CASSQGPSYEQYF.

V gene TRBV7-9 combines with J gene TRBJ1-1; TRBD1 matches at 9 bases. Looked up from germline, CDR1 is SEHNR and CDR2 is FQNEAQ (reference sequence). Losses at the gene ends were 1 base for V and 7 bases for J; bases not matched to a gene: 1. The CDR3 is made up of 13 amino acids. The CDR3 sequence is CASSLDRGLEAFF. CDR3 bases: TGTGCCAGCAGCTTAGACAGGGGGCTTGAAGCTTTCTTT.

V gene TRBV5-1 combines with J gene TRBJ1-1; TRBD1 is a possible D gene (5 bases). The CDR3 consists of 15 residues. Germline CDR1 SGHRS, CDR2 YFSETQ. V gave up 0 bases and J gave up 4 bases, with 13 bases separating them. The chain's CDR3 is CASSLEGRLGTEAFF. For the CDR3, the DNA is TGCGCCAGCAGCTTGGAGGGGCGCCTGGGCACTGAAGCTTTCTTT. Complete variable domain (other parts from reference TRBV5-1 and TRBJ1-1): KAGVTQTPRYLIKTRGQQVTLSCSPISGHRSVSWYQQTPGQGLQFLFEYFSETQRNKGNFPGRFSGRQFSNSRSEMNVSTLELGDSALYLCASSLEGRLGTEAFFGQGTRLTVV.

The chain couples TRBV5-6 to TRBJ2-1; no definite D call. V was trimmed by 2 bases and J by 8 bases, leaving 14 bases between them. This CDR3 has 14 amino acids. The germline gives CDR1 SGHDT, CDR2 YYEEEE. The CDR3 nucleotides read TGTGCCAGCAGCTTTCAACTCGAGGTCTATGAGCAGTTCTTC. Its protein is CASSFQLEVYEQFF.

The chain joins TRBV19 to TRBJ2-5; possible D gene TRBD2, 6 bases. There are 14 residues in the CDR3. The ends were cut back, 9 bases at V and 0 bases at J, with 14 bases in the middle. The germline CDR1 and CDR2 sequences are LNHDA and SQIVND (reference sequence). CDR3 sequence reads: CASSNGGNQETQYF. CDR3 in DNA: TGTGCCAGCTCAAATGGGGGGAACCAAGAGACCCAGTACTTC.